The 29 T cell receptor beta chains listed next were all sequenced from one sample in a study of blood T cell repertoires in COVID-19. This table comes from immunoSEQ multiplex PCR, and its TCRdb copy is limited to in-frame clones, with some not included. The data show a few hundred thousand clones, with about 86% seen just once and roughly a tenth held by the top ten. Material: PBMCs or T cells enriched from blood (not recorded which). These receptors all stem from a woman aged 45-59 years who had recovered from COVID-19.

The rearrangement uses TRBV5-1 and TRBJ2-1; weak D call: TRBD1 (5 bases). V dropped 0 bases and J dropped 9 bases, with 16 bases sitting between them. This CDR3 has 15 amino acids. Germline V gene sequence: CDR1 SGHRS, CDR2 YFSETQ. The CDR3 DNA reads TGCGCCAGCAGCTTGGAGCTCGGCAGGGTCGGTGAGCAGTTCTTC. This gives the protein CASSLELGRVGEQFF.

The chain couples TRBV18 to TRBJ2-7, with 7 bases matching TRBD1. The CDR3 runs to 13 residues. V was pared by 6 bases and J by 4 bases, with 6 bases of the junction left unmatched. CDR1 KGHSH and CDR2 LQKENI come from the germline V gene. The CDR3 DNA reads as TGTGCCAGCTCCCTGGGGACAGCTTACGAGCAGTACTTC. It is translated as CASSLGTAYEQYF.

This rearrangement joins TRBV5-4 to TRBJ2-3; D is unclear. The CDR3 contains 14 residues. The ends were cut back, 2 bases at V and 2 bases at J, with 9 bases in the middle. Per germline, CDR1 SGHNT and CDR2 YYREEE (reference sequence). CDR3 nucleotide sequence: TGTGCCAGCAGCTTATTGACATCCACAGATACGCAGTATTTT. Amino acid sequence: CASSLLTSTDTQYF.

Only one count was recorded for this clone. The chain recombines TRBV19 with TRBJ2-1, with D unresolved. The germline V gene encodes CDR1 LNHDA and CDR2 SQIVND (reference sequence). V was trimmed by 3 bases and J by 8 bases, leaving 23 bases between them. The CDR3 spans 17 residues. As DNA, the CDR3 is TGTGCCAGTAGTATTTTTGTCCGAGGAAGGCTCGTGCATGAGCAGTTCTTC. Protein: CASSIFVRGRLVHEQFF.

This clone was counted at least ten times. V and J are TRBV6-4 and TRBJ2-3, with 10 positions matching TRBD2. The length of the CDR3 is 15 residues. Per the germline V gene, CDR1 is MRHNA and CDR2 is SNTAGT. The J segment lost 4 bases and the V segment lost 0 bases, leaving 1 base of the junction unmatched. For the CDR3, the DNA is TGTGCCAGCAGTGACTCAGCGGGGGGGCCAGATACGCAGTATTTT. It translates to CASSDSAGGPDTQYF.

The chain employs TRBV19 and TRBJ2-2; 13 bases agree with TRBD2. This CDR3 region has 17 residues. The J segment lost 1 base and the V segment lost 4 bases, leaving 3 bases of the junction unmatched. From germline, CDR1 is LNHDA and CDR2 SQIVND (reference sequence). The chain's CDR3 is CASSRTSGGLNTGELFF. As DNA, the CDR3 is TGTGCCAGTAGTAGGACTAGCGGGGGACTGAACACCGGGGAGCTGTTTTTT.

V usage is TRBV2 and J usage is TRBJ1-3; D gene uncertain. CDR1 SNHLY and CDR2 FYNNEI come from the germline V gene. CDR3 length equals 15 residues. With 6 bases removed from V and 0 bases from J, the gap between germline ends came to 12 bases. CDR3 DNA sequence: TGTGCCAGCAGCCCGACACTGAGCTCTGGAAACACCATATATTTT. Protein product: CASSPTLSSGNTIYF.

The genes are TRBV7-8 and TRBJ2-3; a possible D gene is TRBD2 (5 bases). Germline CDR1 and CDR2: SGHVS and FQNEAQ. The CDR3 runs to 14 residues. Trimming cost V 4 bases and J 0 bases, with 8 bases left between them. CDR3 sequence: CASSSSGSTDTQYF. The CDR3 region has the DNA TGTGCCAGCAGCTCCAGCGGAAGCACAGATACGCAGTATTTT.

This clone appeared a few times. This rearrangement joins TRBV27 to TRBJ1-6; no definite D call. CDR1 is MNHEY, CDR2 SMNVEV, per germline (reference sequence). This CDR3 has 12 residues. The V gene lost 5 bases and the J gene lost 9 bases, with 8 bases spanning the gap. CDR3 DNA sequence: TGTGCCAGCAGTGGAGGAATTTCACCCCTCCACTTT. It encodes CASSGGISPLHF.

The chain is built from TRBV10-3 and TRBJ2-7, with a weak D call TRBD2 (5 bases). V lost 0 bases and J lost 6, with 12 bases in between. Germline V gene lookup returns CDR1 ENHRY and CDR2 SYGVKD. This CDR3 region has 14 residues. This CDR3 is CAISESGIEIEQYF. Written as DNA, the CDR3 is TGTGCCATCAGTGAGTCCGGGATTGAGATCGAGCAGTACTTC.

The DNA for the CDR3 is TGTGCCAGAAGCCCTCGTTGGGGGGAGATTCAGCCCCAGCATTTT. Translated, it gives CARSPRWGEIQPQHF. The chain recombines TRBV5-3 with TRBJ1-5; possibly TRBD1 for D (5 bases). TRBV5-3 is labeled an ORF, and its function is uncertain. The V gene lost 4 bases and the J gene lost 6 bases, with 17 bases spanning the gap. The CDR3 loop spans 15 amino acids.

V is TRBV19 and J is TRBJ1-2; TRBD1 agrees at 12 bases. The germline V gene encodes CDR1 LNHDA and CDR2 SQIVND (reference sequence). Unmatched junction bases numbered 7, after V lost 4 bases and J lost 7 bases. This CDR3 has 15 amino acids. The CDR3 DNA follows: TGTGCCAGTAGTACCACCGGGACAGGGGGCTCTGGCTACACCTTC. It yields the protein CASSTTGTGGSGYTF.

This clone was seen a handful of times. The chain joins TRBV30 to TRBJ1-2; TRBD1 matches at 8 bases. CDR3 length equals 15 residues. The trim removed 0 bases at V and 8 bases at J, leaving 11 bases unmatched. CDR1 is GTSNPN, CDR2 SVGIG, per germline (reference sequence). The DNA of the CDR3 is TGTGCCTGGAGTGTGCCGGGGACAGGAATGAGAGGCTACACCTTC. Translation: CAWSVPGTGMRGYTF. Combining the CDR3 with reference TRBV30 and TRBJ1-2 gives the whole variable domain SQTIHQWPATLVQPVGSPLSLECTVEGTSNPNLYWYRQAAGRGLQLLFYSVGIGQISSEVPQNLSASRPQDRQFILSSKKLLLSDSGFYLCAWSVPGTGMRGYTFGSGTRLTVV.

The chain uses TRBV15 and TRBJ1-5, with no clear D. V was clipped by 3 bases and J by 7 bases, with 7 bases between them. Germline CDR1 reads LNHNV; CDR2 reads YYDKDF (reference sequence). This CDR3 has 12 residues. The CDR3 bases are TGTGCCACCAGCAGGACTAACCAGCCCCAGCATTTT. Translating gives CATSRTNQPQHF.

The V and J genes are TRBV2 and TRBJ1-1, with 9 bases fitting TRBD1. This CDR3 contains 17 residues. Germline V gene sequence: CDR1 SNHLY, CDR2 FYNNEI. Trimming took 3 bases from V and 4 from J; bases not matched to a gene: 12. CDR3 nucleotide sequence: TGTGCCAGCAGTGACAGTGGGACAGGGATGTATGGCACTGAAGCTTTCTTT. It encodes CASSDSGTGMYGTEAFF.

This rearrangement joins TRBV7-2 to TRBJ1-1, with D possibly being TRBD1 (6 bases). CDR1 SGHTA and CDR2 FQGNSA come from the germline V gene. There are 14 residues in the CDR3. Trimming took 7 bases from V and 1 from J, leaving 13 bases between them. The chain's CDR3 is CASIQGQKNTEAFF. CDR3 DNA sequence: TGTGCCAGCATCCAAGGACAGAAGAACACTGAAGCTTTCTTT.

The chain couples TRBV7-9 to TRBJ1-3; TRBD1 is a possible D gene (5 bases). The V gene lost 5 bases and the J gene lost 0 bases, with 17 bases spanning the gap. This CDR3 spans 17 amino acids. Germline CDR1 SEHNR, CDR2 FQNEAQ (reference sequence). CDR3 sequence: CASSPPSRGISGNTIYF. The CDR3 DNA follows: TGTGCCAGCAGCCCCCCGTCTAGGGGTATCTCTGGAAACACCATATATTTT. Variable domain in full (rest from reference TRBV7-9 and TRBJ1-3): DTGVSQNPRHKITKRGQNVTFRCDPISEHNRLYWYRQTLGQGPEFLTYFQNEAQLEKSRLLSDRFSAERPKGSFSTLEIQRTEQGDSAMYLCASSPPSRGISGNTIYFGEGSWLTVV.

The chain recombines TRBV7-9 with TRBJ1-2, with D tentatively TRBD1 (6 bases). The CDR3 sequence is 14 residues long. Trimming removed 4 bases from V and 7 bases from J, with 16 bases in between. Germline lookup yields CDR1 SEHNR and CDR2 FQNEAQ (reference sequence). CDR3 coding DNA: TGTGCCAGCAGCTCACGGCAGGGGATTGGTGGCTACACCTTC. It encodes CASSSRQGIGGYTF. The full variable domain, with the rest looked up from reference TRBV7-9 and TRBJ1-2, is DTGVSQNPRHKITKRGQNVTFRCDPISEHNRLYWYRQTLGQGPEFLTYFQNEAQLEKSRLLSDRFSAERPKGSFSTLEIQRTEQGDSAMYLCASSSRQGIGGYTFGSGTRLTVV.

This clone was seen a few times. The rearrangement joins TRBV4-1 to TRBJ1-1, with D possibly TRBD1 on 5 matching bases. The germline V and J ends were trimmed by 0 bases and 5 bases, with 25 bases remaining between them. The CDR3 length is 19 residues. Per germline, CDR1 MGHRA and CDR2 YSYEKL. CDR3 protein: CASSQDLIMARGVYTEAFF. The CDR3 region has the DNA TGCGCCAGCAGCCAAGATCTTATTATGGCTCGGGGGGTTTATACTGAAGCTTTCTTT.

The CDR3 is CASSVVGQGNTEAFF. The CDR3 nucleotides are TGTGCCAGCAGCGTAGTCGGACAGGGAAACACTGAAGCTTTCTTT. The rearrangement joins TRBV9 to TRBJ1-1; 8 bases are a match to TRBD1. This CDR3 is 15 amino acids long. J was trimmed by 2 bases and V by 0 bases; bases with no gene match: 3. Germline CDR1 reads SGDLS; CDR2 reads YYNGEE.

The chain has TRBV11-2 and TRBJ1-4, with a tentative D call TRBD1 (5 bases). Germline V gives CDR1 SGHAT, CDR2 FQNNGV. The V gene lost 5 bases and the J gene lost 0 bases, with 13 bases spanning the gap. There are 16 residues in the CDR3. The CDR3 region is CASSGFDSTTNEKLFF. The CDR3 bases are TGTGCCAGCAGCGGATTCGACAGTACAACTAATGAAAAACTGTTTTTT.

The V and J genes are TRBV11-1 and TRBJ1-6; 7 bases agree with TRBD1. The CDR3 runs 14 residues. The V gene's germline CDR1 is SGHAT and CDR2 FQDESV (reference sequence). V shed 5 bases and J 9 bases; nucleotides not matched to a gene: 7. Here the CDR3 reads CASSRQGYSSPLHF. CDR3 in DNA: TGTGCCAGCAGCAGACAGGGCTACAGTTCACCCCTCCACTTT. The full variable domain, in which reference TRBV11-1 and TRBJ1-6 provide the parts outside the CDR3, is EAEVAQSPRYKITEKSQAVAFWCDPISGHATLYWYRQILGQGPELLVQFQDESVVDDSQLPKDRFSAERLKGVDSTLKIQPAELGDSAMYLCASSRQGYSSPLHFGNGTRLTVT.

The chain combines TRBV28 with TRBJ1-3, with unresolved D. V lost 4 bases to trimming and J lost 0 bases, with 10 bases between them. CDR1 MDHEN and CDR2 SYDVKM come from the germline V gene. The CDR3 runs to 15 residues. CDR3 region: CASSSRAASGNTIYF. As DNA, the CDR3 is TGTGCCAGCAGTTCGCGGGCTGCCTCTGGAAACACCATATATTTT. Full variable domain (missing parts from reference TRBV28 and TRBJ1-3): DVKVTQSSRYLVKRTGEKVFLECVQDMDHENMFWYRQDPGLGLRLIYFSYDVKMKEKGDIPEGYSVSREKKERFSLILESASTNQTSMYLCASSSRAASGNTIYFGEGSWLTVV.

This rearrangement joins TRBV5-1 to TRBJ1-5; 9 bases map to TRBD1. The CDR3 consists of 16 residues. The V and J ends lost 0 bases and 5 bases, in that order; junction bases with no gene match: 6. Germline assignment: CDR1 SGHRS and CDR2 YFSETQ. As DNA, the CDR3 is TGCGCCAGCAGCTTGGGAACCGGGACAGGGCATCAGCCCCAGCATTTT. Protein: CASSLGTGTGHQPQHF.

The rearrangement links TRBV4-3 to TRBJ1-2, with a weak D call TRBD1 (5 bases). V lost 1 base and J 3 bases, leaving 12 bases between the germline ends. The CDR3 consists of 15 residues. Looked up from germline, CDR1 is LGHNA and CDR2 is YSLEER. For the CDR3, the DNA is TGCGCCAGCAGCCAAGTTGGGGCTAACTACTATGGCTACACCTTC. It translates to CASSQVGANYYGYTF.

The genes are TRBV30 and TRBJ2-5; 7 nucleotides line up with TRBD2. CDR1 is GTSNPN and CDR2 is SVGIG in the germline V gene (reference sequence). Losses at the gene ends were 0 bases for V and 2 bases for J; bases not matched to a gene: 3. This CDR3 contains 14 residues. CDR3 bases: TGTGCCTGGAGTGTAGGACTAGGGCAAGAGACCCAGTACTTC. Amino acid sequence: CAWSVGLGQETQYF.

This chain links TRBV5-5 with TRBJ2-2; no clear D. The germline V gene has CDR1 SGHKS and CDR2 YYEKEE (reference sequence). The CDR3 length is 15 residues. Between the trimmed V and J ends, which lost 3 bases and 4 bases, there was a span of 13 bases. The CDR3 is CASSSKNVATGELFF. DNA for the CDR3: TGTGCCAGCAGCTCTAAAAACGTCGCCACCGGGGAGCTGTTTTTT. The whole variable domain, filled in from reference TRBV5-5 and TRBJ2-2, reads DAGVTQSPTHLIKTRGQQVTLRCSPISGHKSVSWYQQVLGQGPQFIFQYYEKEERGRGNFPDRFSARQFPNYSSELNVNALLLGDSALYLCASSSKNVATGELFFGEGSRLTVL.

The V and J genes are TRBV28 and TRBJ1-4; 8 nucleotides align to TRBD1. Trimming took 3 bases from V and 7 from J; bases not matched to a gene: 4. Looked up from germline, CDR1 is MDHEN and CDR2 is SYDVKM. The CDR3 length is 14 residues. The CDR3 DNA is TGTGCCAGCAGTTTTAGGGACAGGTCTGAAAAACTGTTTTTT. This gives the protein CASSFRDRSEKLFF.

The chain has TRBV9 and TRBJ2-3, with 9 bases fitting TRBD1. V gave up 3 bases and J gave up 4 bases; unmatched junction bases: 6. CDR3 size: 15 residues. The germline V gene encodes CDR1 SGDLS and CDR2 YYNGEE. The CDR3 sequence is CASSAGTGFPDTQYF. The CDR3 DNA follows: TGTGCCAGCAGCGCCGGGACAGGGTTCCCAGATACGCAGTATTTT.